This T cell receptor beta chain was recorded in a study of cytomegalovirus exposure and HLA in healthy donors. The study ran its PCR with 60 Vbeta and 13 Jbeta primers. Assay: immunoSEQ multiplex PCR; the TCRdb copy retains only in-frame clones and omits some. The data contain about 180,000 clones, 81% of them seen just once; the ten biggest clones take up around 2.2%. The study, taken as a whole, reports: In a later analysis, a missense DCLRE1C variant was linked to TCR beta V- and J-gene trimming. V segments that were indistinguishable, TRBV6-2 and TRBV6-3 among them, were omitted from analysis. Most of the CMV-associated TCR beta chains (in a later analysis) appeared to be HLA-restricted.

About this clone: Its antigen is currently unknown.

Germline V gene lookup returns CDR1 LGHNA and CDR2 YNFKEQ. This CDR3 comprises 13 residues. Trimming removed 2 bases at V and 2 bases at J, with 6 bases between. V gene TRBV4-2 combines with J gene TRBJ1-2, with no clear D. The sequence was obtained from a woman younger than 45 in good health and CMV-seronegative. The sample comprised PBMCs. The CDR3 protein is CASSQSRNYGYTF. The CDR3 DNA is TGTGCCAGCAGCCAAAGCAGGAACTATGGCTACACCTTC.